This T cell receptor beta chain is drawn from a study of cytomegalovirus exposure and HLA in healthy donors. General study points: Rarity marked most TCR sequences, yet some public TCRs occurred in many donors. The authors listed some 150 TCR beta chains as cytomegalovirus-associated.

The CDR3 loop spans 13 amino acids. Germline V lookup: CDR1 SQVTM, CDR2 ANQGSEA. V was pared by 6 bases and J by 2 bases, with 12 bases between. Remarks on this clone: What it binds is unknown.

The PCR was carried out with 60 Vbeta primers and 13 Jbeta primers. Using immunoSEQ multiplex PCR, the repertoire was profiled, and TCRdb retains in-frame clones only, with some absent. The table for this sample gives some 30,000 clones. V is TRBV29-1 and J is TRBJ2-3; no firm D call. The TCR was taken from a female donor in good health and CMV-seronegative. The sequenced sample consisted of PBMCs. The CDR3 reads CSVHGRFTDTQYF. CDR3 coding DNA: TGCAGCGTCCACGGTAGATTCACAGATACGCAGTATTTT.